This TCR beta chain was sequenced in a study of T-cell reconstitution after alpha-beta-depleted transplantation in children. Germline-derived CDR1 and CDR2 are ENHRY and SYGVKD. V lost 5 bases to trimming and J lost 0 bases; unmatched junction nucleotides: 5. The CDR3 consists of 15 residues. During its preparation, the TCRbeta library received unique molecular identifiers. TCRdb called the PCR reads again in MiXCR, with one record for every CDR3 protein. The sample lists a few hundred thousand distinct CDR3 sequences; over 9% were seen once. This clonotype was recorded many times. The TCR was taken from a human donor who donated a stem cell graft to a child with acute lymphoblastic leukemia. The genes are TRBV10-3 and TRBJ2-3; 7 bases match TRBD2. The material sequenced was PBMCs from the stem cell graft donor, taken from the stem cell graft. CDR3 sequence reads: CAISRAGTSTDTQYF. As DNA, the CDR3 is TGTGCCATCAGTCGAGCGGGAACTAGCACAGATACGCAGTATTTT.